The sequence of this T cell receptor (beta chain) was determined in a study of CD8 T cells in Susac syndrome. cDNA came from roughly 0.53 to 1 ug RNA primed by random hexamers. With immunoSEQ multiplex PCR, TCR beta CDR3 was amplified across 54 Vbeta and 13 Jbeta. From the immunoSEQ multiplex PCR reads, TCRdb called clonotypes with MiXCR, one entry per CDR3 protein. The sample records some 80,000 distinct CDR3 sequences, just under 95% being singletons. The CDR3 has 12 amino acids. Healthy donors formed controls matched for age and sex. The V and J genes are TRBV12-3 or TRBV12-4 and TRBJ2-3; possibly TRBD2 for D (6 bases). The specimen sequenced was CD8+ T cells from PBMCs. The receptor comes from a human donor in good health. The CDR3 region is CSAGRGTDTQYF. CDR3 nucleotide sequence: TGTTCCGCGGGACGGGGCACAGATACGCAGTATTTT.